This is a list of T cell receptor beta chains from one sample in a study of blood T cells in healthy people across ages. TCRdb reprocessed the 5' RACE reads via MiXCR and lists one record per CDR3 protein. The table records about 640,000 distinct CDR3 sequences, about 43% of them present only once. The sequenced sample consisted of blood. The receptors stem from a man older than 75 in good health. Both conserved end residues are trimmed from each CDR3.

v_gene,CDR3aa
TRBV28,ASSVTNTWELF
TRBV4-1,ASSQREQTGEVSNQPQH
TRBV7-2,ASSLASSPGPKAF
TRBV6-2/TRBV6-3,ASSYLSRDTQY
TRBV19,ASSLTRTDEQY
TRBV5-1,ASSLDTANTEAF
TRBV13,AGSLVGGNTEAF
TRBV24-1,ATSDGLAVNEQF
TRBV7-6,ASSPSEPETQY
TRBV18,ASTRGNNYGYT
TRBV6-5,ASRRLLAGVYNEQF
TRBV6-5,ASSPRQGVQTQY
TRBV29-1,SAKPTGTGAQETQY
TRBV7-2,ASSATGKGEKLF
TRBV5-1,ASGEAGGFSGYT
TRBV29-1,SVEEGHQSVYLRTDEQY
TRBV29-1,SVAPTNEKLF
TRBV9,ASSVAPEGLYNEQF
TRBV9,ASTLWTELPYEQY
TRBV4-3,ASSQGGRGSDYGYT
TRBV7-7,ASSLGGAPGETQY
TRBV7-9,ASSLALQGAQETQY
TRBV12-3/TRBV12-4,ASSLAERGDYNEQF
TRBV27,ASRRRQGSNGEQY
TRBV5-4,ASSPDSGAGEQF
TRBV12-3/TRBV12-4,ASRLKAPTQY
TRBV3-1,ASSQEWTSHTGELF
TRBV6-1,ASSENRGSGSNQPQH
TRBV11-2,ASSLGGGTSGYT
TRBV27,ASMRRRKEETQY
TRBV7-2,ASSGWERGYRTDTQY
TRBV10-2,ASSIPGQGAHKF
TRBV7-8,ASSFLAGDYKNIQY
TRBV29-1,SVDARENSPLH
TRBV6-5,ASSLGRRTDTQY
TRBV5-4,ASRDSGETQY
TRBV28,ASSPPRLGLGIQY
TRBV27,ASSLQGLDGSTDTQY
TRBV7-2,ASSFPDRGYT
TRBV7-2,ASSQAGLAGGPQTQY
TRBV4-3,ASSRRAGGYEQY
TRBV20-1,STGRDRGLGEQF
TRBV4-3,ASRLALAGVSTDTQY
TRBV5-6,ASSSFGTGGRGYT
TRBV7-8,ASSLAREGLGDNEQF
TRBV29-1,SHGRYNEQF
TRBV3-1,ASSQEGRAQETQY
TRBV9,ASSVAGGRDLQETQY
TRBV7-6,ASSSLSASTDTQY
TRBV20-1,SARDEANQPQH
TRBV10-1,ASSVRVTDTQY
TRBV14,ASSQLRTGVNNSPLH
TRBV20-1,SADERETQY
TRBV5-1,ASSLDGGVWDEQY
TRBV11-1,ASSGQVDYEQY